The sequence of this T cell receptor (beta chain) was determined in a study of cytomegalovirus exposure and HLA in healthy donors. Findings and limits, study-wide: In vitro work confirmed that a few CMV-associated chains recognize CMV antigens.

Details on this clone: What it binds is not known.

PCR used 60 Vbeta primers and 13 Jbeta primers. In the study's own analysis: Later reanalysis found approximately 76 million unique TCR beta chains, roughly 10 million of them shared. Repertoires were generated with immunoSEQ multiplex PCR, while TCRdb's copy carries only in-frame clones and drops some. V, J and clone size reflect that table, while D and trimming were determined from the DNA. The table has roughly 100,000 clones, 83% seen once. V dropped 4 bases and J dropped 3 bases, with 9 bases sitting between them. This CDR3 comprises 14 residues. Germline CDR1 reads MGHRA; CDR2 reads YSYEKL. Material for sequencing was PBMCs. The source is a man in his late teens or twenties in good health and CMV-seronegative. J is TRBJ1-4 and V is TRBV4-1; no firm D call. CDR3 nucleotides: TGCGCCAGCAGCCCTGACTCAGCTAATGAAAAACTGTTTTTT. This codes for CASSPDSANEKLFF.